In this sample, the clone carrying this T cell receptor beta chain turned up many times. Its specificity is unknown. Patients underwent thyroid surgery, and none had received any treatment before it. In the study's own analysis: CDR3 differences across clinicopathological groups were used to build a distant-metastasis classifier for papillary thyroid cancer. TCRdb reanalyzed the PCR reads with MiXCR. The V and J calls were not made by the authors but by TCRdb's processing. The sample includes about 85,000 clones, around 9.2% of them seen just once. This entry comes from a study of metastatic and nonmetastatic thyroid tumors. Study context: The comparison covered peripheral blood and tumor or nodule tissue in malignant and benign thyroid patients. Study-level findings and limits: As reported, TCR beta diversity in blood and tumor was significantly higher in malignant thyroid tumors than in benign nodules.

This CDR3 spans 15 amino acids. Germline V gives CDR1 MNHNS, CDR2 SASEGT. Between the trimmed V and J ends, which lost 6 bases and 0 bases, there was a span of 12 bases. The TCR sequence derives from a female donor with papillary thyroid cancer or a benign thyroid nodule (not recorded which). Some clones in this sample may be carry-over from other donors' samples. The J gene is TRBJ1-3, the V gene TRBV6-1; weak D call: TRBD1 (6 bases). What was sequenced was blood. The DNA for the CDR3 is TGTGCCAGCAGCCCCGGGACAACCTCTGGAAACACCATATATTTT. This translates into CASSPGTTSGNTIYF.